The clone carrying this T cell receptor (beta chain) occurred many times. No antigen is known for it. The record originates from a study of breast tumors, draining lymph nodes, adjacent tissues. In TCRdb, the multiplex PCR reads were re-called with MiXCR into one record per CDR3 protein. This table has some 130,000 distinct CDR3 sequences, 15% to 20% appearing once. Axillary draining lymph nodes of breast cancer patients supplied the node samples. The ends were cut back, 6 bases at V and 2 bases at J, with 9 bases in the middle. The germline gives CDR1 DFQATT, CDR2 SNEGSKA (reference sequence). The CDR3 runs 12 residues. Study conclusions and caveats: Tumors had less TCR diversity than lymph nodes, more than nontumor tissue. That most tumor T cells come from lymph nodes remained unproven. Luminal-like breast cancer showed significantly higher tumor–nontumor repertoire similarity than basal-like.

The specimen was axillary lymph node tissue. The chain uses TRBV20-1 and TRBJ2-3; D is unresolved. The clonotype originates from a female donor with breast cancer. Some clones in this sample may be carry-over from other donors' samples. DNA of the CDR3: TGCAGTGCCCCGGCCTACACAGATACGCAGTATTTT. The encoded protein is CSAPAYTDTQYF.